Listed below are T cell receptor beta chains from one sample, sequenced in a study of shared clonotypes between healthy human individuals. This table comes from immunoSEQ multiplex PCR, and its TCRdb copy is limited to in-frame clones, with some not included. The sample consists of 1.5 million to 2.5 million clones, roughly 95% of them appearing once. The sample taken for sequencing was naive CD8+ T cells sorted from blood. The receptors derive from a man aged 18 to 30 in good health. Both conserved end residues are part of each CDR3. Fields, in order: D gene, J gene, V gene, clone size, CDR3 protein, CDR3 DNA. The D gene is left open where the match is weak. Size tells how often a clone was seen (once, few, many) or the class of an expanded clone, and some rows leave it out.

d_gene: TRBD1
j_gene: TRBJ2-5
v_gene: TRBV11-2
abundance: .
CDR3aa: CASSLKGAEQETQYF
CDR3nt: TGTGCCAGCAGCTTAAAGGGGGCAGAGCAAGAGACCCAGTACTTC

d_gene: TRBD2
j_gene: TRBJ2-4
v_gene: TRBV10-2
abundance: .
CDR3aa: CAIRGDASNIQYF
CDR3nt: TGCGCCATTCGGGGGGACGCATCCAACATTCAGTACTTC

d_gene: TRBD2
j_gene: TRBJ2-3
v_gene: TRBV7-9
abundance: once
CDR3aa: CASSLAGTSGRFSTDTQYF
CDR3nt: TGTGCCAGCAGCTTAGCTGGGACTAGCGGGCGTTTTAGCACAGATACGCAGTATTTT

d_gene: .
j_gene: TRBJ2-2
v_gene: TRBV7-9
abundance: .
CDR3aa: CASSFTEAGELFF
CDR3nt: TGTGCCAGCAGCTTTACGGAGGCCGGGGAGCTGTTTTTT

d_gene: TRBD2
j_gene: TRBJ2-3
v_gene: TRBV5-4
abundance: .
CDR3aa: CASSFEPVNSGSRTDTQYF
CDR3nt: TGTGCCAGCAGCTTTGAACCGGTCAATAGCGGGAGCCGGACAGATACGCAGTATTTT

d_gene: TRBD1
j_gene: TRBJ1-2
v_gene: TRBV7-9
abundance: .
CDR3aa: CASSFGQGRVYGYTF
CDR3nt: TGTGCCAGCAGCTTCGGACAGGGTAGGGTCTATGGCTACACCTTC

d_gene: .
j_gene: TRBJ2-1
v_gene: TRBV25-1
abundance: .
CDR3aa: CASKEGRAVYNEQFF
CDR3nt: TGTGCCAGCAAAGAGGGACGGGCGGTCTACAATGAGCAGTTCTTC

d_gene: .
j_gene: TRBJ2-7
v_gene: TRBV11-2
abundance: .
CDR3aa: CASSPGPFGEQYF
CDR3nt: TGTGCCAGCAGCCCAGGACCCTTCGGCGAGCAGTACTTC

d_gene: .
j_gene: TRBJ2-1
v_gene: TRBV4-3
abundance: .
CDR3aa: CASSQVLGEGNNEQFF
CDR3nt: TGCGCCAGCAGCCAAGTGTTGGGCGAAGGTAACAATGAGCAGTTCTTC

d_gene: TRBD1
j_gene: TRBJ1-1
v_gene: TRBV19
abundance: .
CDR3aa: CASSFDREWGTEAFF
CDR3nt: TGTGCCAGTAGTTTCGACAGGGAATGGGGCACTGAAGCTTTCTTT

d_gene: TRBD1
j_gene: TRBJ2-7
v_gene: TRBV27
abundance: few
CDR3aa: CASSFGTGAYEQYF
CDR3nt: TGTGCCAGCAGTTTCGGGACAGGGGCCTACGAGCAGTACTTC

d_gene: .
j_gene: TRBJ2-1
v_gene: TRBV7-3
abundance: .
CDR3aa: CASSFETDEQFF
CDR3nt: TGTGCCAGCAGCTTCGAGACGGACGAGCAGTTCTTC

d_gene: .
j_gene: TRBJ1-1
v_gene: TRBV5-6
abundance: .
CDR3aa: CASSSGVEAFF
CDR3nt: TGTGCCAGCAGCTCGGGGGTTGAAGCTTTCTTT

d_gene: TRBD2
j_gene: TRBJ2-3
v_gene: TRBV11-1
abundance: .
CDR3aa: CASKAGGQDTQYF
CDR3nt: TGTGCCAGCAAAGCGGGGGGCCAAGATACGCAGTATTTT

d_gene: .
j_gene: TRBJ2-1
v_gene: TRBV5-1
abundance: .
CDR3aa: CASSFRTSNEQFF
CDR3nt: TGCGCCAGCAGCTTTCGTACGAGCAATGAGCAGTTCTTC

d_gene: TRBD1
j_gene: TRBJ1-5
v_gene: TRBV4-3
abundance: .
CDR3aa: CASSQPQRQGKYSNQPQHF
CDR3nt: TGCGCCAGCAGCCAACCCCAGCGACAGGGGAAGTATAGCAATCAGCCCCAGCATTTT

d_gene: .
j_gene: TRBJ1-6
v_gene: TRBV4-1
abundance: .
CDR3aa: CASSQDPPLRMEPLHF
CDR3nt: TGCGCCAGCAGCCAAGATCCCCCGCTGAGGATGGAGCCCCTCCACTTT

d_gene: .
j_gene: TRBJ1-1
v_gene: TRBV5-4
abundance: .
CDR3aa: CASSLVGADTEAFF
CDR3nt: TGTGCCAGCAGCTTGGTTGGAGCAGACACTGAAGCTTTCTTT

d_gene: .
j_gene: TRBJ2-7
v_gene: TRBV5-1
abundance: .
CDR3aa: CASSSTGNEQYF
CDR3nt: TGCGCCAGCAGCTCGACCGGTAACGAGCAGTACTTC

d_gene: .
j_gene: TRBJ2-1
v_gene: TRBV2
abundance: once
CDR3aa: CASKGSSYNEQFF
CDR3nt: TGTGCCAGCAAGGGGAGCTCCTACAATGAGCAGTTCTTC

d_gene: .
j_gene: TRBJ2-7
v_gene: TRBV5-4
abundance: .
CDR3aa: CASSLPGGSYEQYF
CDR3nt: TGTGCCAGCAGCTTACCAGGCGGCTCCTACGAGCAGTACTTC

d_gene: .
j_gene: TRBJ1-5
v_gene: TRBV27
abundance: .
CDR3aa: CASSLVRDQPQHF
CDR3nt: TGTGCCAGCAGTTTAGTCAGGGATCAGCCCCAGCATTTT

d_gene: .
j_gene: TRBJ2-7
v_gene: TRBV28
abundance: .
CDR3aa: CASSLDSSGFYEQYF
CDR3nt: TGTGCCAGCAGTTTAGATTCTTCAGGTTTCTACGAGCAGTACTTC

d_gene: .
j_gene: TRBJ1-6
v_gene: TRBV19
abundance: .
CDR3aa: CASSRGGGIGSPLHF
CDR3nt: TGTGCCAGTAGTAGAGGAGGGGGAATTGGTTCACCCCTCCACTTT

d_gene: .
j_gene: TRBJ2-5
v_gene: TRBV30
abundance: .
CDR3aa: CAWMLGETQYF
CDR3nt: TGTGCCTGGATGTTGGGGGAGACCCAGTACTTC